These 7 T cell receptor beta chains came from one sample sequenced in a study of blood T cell repertoires in COVID-19. Profiled with immunoSEQ multiplex PCR; TCRdb holds only in-frame clones, not every one. The data contain over 25,000 clones, 80% to 90% of them seen just once; the ten biggest clones take up around 15%. Specimen: peripheral blood. These receptors came from a man aged 65-85 years with acute or convalescent COVID-19.

The rearrangement links TRBV18 to TRBJ2-2, with D possibly matching TRBD1 (6 bases). V was clipped by 2 bases and J by 2 bases, with 15 bases between them. Germline CDR1 is KGHSH and CDR2 is LQKENI. The CDR3 loop spans 17 amino acids. CDR3 nucleotides: TGTGCCAGCTCACCATACGCGTTGACAGGAAACACCGGGGAGCTGTTTTTT. This gives the protein CASSPYALTGNTGELFF.

The chain carries TRBV9 and TRBJ2-7; D is uncertain. CDR3 length: 15 amino acids. V was cut by 3 bases and J by 4 bases, with 17 bases left in between. Germline-derived CDR1 and CDR2 are SGDLS and YYNGEE. DNA for the CDR3: TGTGCCAGCAGCGCCAGCGATTGGAACCTTTACGAGCAGTACTTC. Protein sequence: CASSASDWNLYEQYF.

The rearrangement joins TRBV10-3 to TRBJ2-5; D is perhaps TRBD2 (5 bases). The germline gives CDR1 ENHRY, CDR2 SYGVKD. This CDR3 contains 14 residues. V lost 8 bases to trimming and J lost 7 bases, with 20 bases between them. The CDR3 sequence: CAILAGPSNTTQYF. The CDR3 DNA reads as TGTGCCATCTTGGCGGGTCCTAGCAATACGACCCAGTACTTC.

The chain combines TRBV4-1 with TRBJ1-5; 9 bases are shared with TRBD1. The CDR3 is 18 residues long. Germline lookup yields CDR1 MGHRA and CDR2 YSYEKL. V lost 1 base and J lost 7; bases outside the gene matches: 14. This chain's CDR3 is CASSQATVGTGSRQPQHF. The CDR3 coding sequence is TGCGCCAGCAGCCAAGCCACCGTCGGGACAGGGTCTAGGCAGCCCCAGCATTTT.

V and J are TRBV28 and TRBJ2-7, with D possibly being TRBD2 (5 bases). The CDR3 runs 12 residues. Germline CDR1 MDHEN, CDR2 SYDVKM. Deletions cut 2 bases from V and 7 bases from J, with 9 bases between. In nucleotides, the CDR3 is TGTGCCAGCAGTTTAAGTCGGGAAGAGCAGTACTTC. This codes for CASSLSREEQYF.

J is TRBJ1-2 and V is TRBV19; D is unresolved. CDR1 and CDR2 (germline): LNHDA, SQIVND (reference sequence). The CDR3 covers 14 residues. Trimming pared 1 base from V and 4 bases from J, leaving 10 bases between. CDR3 coding DNA: TGTGCCAGTAGTATAGCCGACACCCTCTATGGCTACACCTTC. Its protein is CASSIADTLYGYTF.

The chain is built from TRBV7-8 and TRBJ2-2, with TRBD2 identical over 7 bases. J was trimmed by 7 bases and V by 4 bases; bases with no gene match: 18. Germline V lookup: CDR1 SGHVS, CDR2 FQNEAQ. This CDR3 contains 18 residues. CDR3 protein: CASSSRPLTSSGIGELFF. The CDR3 region has the DNA TGTGCCAGCAGCTCCAGGCCCCTGACTAGCTCTGGTATCGGGGAGCTGTTTTTT.